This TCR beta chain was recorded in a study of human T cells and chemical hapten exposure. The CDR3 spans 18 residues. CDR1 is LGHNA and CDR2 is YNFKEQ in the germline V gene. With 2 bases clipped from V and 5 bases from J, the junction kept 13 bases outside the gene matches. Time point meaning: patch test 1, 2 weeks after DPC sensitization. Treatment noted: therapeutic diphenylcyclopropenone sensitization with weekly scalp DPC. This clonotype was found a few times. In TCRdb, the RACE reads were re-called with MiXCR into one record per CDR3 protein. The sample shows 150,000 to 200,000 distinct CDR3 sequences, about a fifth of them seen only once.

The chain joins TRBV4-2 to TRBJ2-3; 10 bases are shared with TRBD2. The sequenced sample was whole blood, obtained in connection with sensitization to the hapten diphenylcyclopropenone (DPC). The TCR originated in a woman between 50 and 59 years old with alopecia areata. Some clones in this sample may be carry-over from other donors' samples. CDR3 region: CASSQSRLAGVLQDTQYF. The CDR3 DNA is TGTGCCAGCAGCCAATCTAGGCTAGCGGGAGTCCTTCAAGATACGCAGTATTTT.